The 30 T cell receptor beta chains reported below all come from one sample, sequenced in a study of T cells in localized non-small cell lung cancer. The table came from immunoSEQ multiplex PCR; TCRdb's copy has only in-frame clones and leaves some out. Found here are around 2,500 clones, roughly a quarter of them singletons; the top ten hold 17%. The sample was lung tumor tissue, taken before any cancer treatment. Receptors were obtained from a woman aged 40-75 years with stage II lung adenocarcinoma.

The chain is built from TRBV11-3 and TRBJ2-1; TRBD2 aligns across 8 bases. The V and J ends lost 6 bases and 8 bases, in that order; junction bases with no gene match: 12. The CDR3 contains 15 residues. Germline loops: CDR1 SGHNT, CDR2 YENEEA. This chain's CDR3 is CASRVTTSVLHEQFF. The CDR3 nucleotides read TGTGCCAGCAGGGTCACGACTAGCGTTTTACATGAGCAGTTCTTC.

The V call is TRBV25-1, the J call TRBJ1-4; D is possibly TRBD1 (6 bases). CDR3 size: 13 residues. CDR1 is MGHDK, CDR2 SYGVNS, per germline. The V gene lost 3 bases and the J gene lost 10 bases, with 12 bases spanning the gap. As DNA, the CDR3 is TGTGCCAGCAGTGATTCGGGGGGCGTAAAACTGTTTTTT. Its translation: CASSDSGGVKLFF.

The chain combines TRBV30 with TRBJ2-3, with 10 bases identical to TRBD2. Germline V gene data show CDR1 as GTSNPN and CDR2 as SVGIG (reference sequence). The CDR3 totals 13 residues. V was pared by 7 bases and J by 4 bases, with 5 bases of the junction left unmatched. The DNA of the CDR3 is TGTGCCTTTAGCGGGAGGATTGCAGATACGCAGTATTTT. Its protein is CAFSGRIADTQYF. Complete variable domain (other parts from reference TRBV30 and TRBJ2-3): SQTIHQWPATLVQPVGSPLSLECTVEGTSNPNLYWYRQAAGRGLQLLFYSVGIGQISSEVPQNLSASRPQDRQFILSSKKLLLSDSGFYLCAFSGRIADTQYFGPGTRLTVL.

The chain joins TRBV11-3 to TRBJ2-1; 7 bases are a match to TRBD1. Germline lookup yields CDR1 SGHNT and CDR2 YENEEA. The V segment lost 4 bases and the J segment 0 bases; nucleotides outside the gene matches: 12. CDR3 length: 18 amino acids. The CDR3 coding sequence is TGTGCCAGCAGCTATAACACAGGGGCGAGTAGCTCCTACAATGAGCAGTTCTTC. Translating it yields CASSYNTGASSSYNEQFF.

This clone was counted between two and nine times. This chain joins TRBV10-3 and TRBJ2-5; 8 nucleotides line up with TRBD2. Germline assignment: CDR1 ENHRY and CDR2 SYGVKD. This CDR3 is built from 15 residues. The V segment lost 2 bases and the J segment 0 bases; nucleotides outside the gene matches: 2. The CDR3 loop is CAISERGGYQETQYF. DNA for the CDR3: TGTGCCATCAGTGAGCGGGGGGGGTACCAAGAGACCCAGTACTTC.

The rearrangement joins TRBV30 to TRBJ2-7; TRBD2 matches at 10 bases. Germline V CDR1 and CDR2: GTSNPN, SVGIG (reference sequence). V trimming: 1 base; J trimming: 3 bases; junction bases outside the gene matches: 9. The CDR3 runs 16 residues. The CDR3 spells CAWSASGRAGYYEQYF. DNA for the CDR3: TGTGCCTGGAGTGCCAGCGGGAGGGCCGGCTACTACGAGCAGTACTTC.

The V and J genes are TRBV12-5 and TRBJ2-3; D is perhaps TRBD1 (7 bases). This CDR3 has 16 amino acids. Germline V gene lookup returns CDR1 LGHNT and CDR2 FRNRAP. Trimming stripped 0 bases from V and 2 bases from J, with 12 bases between. This CDR3 reads CASGLVRGTVTDTQYF. The CDR3 DNA sequence: TGTGCTAGTGGTTTGGTACGGGGGACAGTCACAGATACGCAGTATTTT.

The rearrangement links TRBV9 to TRBJ2-4, with D maybe TRBD2 (6 bases). CDR1 is SGDLS and CDR2 is YYNGEE in the germline V gene. The V end was cut by 4 bases, the J end by 4 bases, with 21 bases between. The CDR3 covers 17 residues. The CDR3 spells CASSPNRGRVLKNIQYF. The DNA of the CDR3 is TGTGCCAGCAGCCCAAATCGGGGGAGAGTCCTTAAAAACATTCAGTACTTC. The full variable domain, its missing parts supplied by reference TRBV9 and TRBJ2-4, is DSGVTQTPKHLITATGQRVTLRCSPRSGDLSVYWYQQSLDQGLQFLIQYYNGEERAKGNILERFSAQQFPDLHSELNLSSLELGDSALYFCASSPNRGRVLKNIQYFGAGTRLSVL.

By share of the sample, this clone is medium-sized. The rearrangement joins TRBV6-8 to TRBJ2-5; 8 bases agree with TRBD1. Germline loops: CDR1 MNHGY, CDR2 SAAAGT. This CDR3 contains 14 residues. Trimming cost V 6 bases and J 3 bases; bases outside gene matches: 6. The CDR3 DNA is TGTGCCAGCAGGCGGGACAGGAGTAAAGAGACCCAGTACTTC. Its protein is CASRRDRSKETQYF.

This clone has a single count. The V gene is TRBV19, the J gene TRBJ2-3; D gene uncertain. The CDR3 consists of 14 residues. Trimming removed 3 bases at V and 0 bases at J, with 7 bases between. Germline values: CDR1 LNHDA, CDR2 SQIVND (reference sequence). CDR3: CASSIGPSTDTQYF. For the CDR3, the DNA is TGTGCCAGTAGTATCGGACCTAGCACAGATACGCAGTATTTT.

This chain uses TRBV11-3 with TRBJ2-1; 11 nucleotides align to TRBD2. Germline V gene lookup returns CDR1 SGHNT and CDR2 YENEEA. With V trimmed by 3 bases and J by 5 bases, 3 bases remained unmatched. This CDR3 is built from 15 residues. The CDR3 region is CASSLQGLADNEQFF. CDR3 DNA sequence: TGTGCCAGCAGCTTGCAGGGACTAGCGGACAATGAGCAGTTCTTC.

This clone has only a few counts. This chain joins TRBV11-3 and TRBJ2-7, with a weak D call TRBD1 (6 bases). This CDR3 contains 16 residues. Germline lookup yields CDR1 SGHNT and CDR2 YENEEA. V lost 4 bases and J lost 5, with 21 bases in between. CDR3 in amino acids: CASSSWGSTGTNEQYF. The DNA of the CDR3 is TGTGCCAGCAGCTCCTGGGGAAGTACAGGGACCAACGAGCAGTACTTC.

This clone was recorded a few times. This chain uses TRBV5-1 with TRBJ2-1; TRBD2 matches 7 bases. The CDR3 sequence is 14 residues long. V was clipped by 3 bases and J by 3 bases; unmatched bases: 3. Germline CDR1 and CDR2: SGHRS and YFSETQ. The CDR3 sequence is CASSSLADYNEQFF. The CDR3 nucleotides read TGCGCCAGCAGCTCTCTAGCGGACTACAATGAGCAGTTCTTC.

V gene TRBV29-1 combines with J gene TRBJ2-7; D call uncertain. Trimming shortened V by 3 bases and J by 0 bases, and 6 bases separated the two germline ends. CDR3 size: 12 residues. Germline loops: CDR1 SQVTM, CDR2 ANQGSEA. Here the CDR3 DNA reads TGCAGCGTTGAGGGCAGCTCCTACGAGCAGTACTTC. Protein sequence: CSVEGSSYEQYF.

J is TRBJ2-2 and V is TRBV30; unclear D gene. There are 12 residues in the CDR3. Between the trimmed V and J ends, which lost 0 bases and 8 bases, there was a span of 7 bases. Germline V lookup: CDR1 GTSNPN, CDR2 SVGIG (reference sequence). CDR3 sequence: CAWSVVEGELFF. The CDR3 DNA reads TGTGCCTGGAGTGTAGTAGAGGGGGAGCTGTTTTTT.

This rearrangement joins TRBV11-3 to TRBJ2-7; 7 bases align to TRBD1. The CDR3 is 14 residues long. The V gene end was trimmed by 5 bases and the J gene end by 6 bases; junction bases not matched to a gene: 10. Germline V lookup: CDR1 SGHNT, CDR2 YENEEA. The CDR3 spells CASSTRQQGSEQYF. The CDR3 region has the DNA TGTGCCAGCAGCACCCGACAACAGGGGTCCGAGCAGTACTTC.

This clone was counted between two and nine times. This chain connects TRBV30 to TRBJ2-7; 7 bases map to TRBD2. The CDR3 is 13 amino acids. CDR1 is GTSNPN, CDR2 SVGIG, per germline (reference sequence). V was pared by 4 bases and J by 3 bases, with 6 bases of the junction left unmatched. Here the CDR3 reads CAWKRGPIYEQYF. DNA for the CDR3: TGTGCCTGGAAGCGGGGCCCCATCTACGAGCAGTACTTC.

This clone was seen only a few times. V is TRBV6-8 and J is TRBJ2-7; TRBD1 is a possible D gene (6 bases). There are 13 residues in the CDR3. The V end was cut by 7 bases, the J end by 3 bases, with 13 bases between. Germline CDR1 MNHGY, CDR2 SAAAGT. CDR3 residues: CASKNRVDYEQYF. The CDR3 DNA reads as TGTGCCAGCAAAAACAGGGTAGACTACGAGCAGTACTTC.

The chain employs TRBV18 and TRBJ1-1; tentatively, D is TRBD1 (6 bases). The CDR3 loop spans 13 amino acids. V was trimmed by 4 bases and J by 7 bases, leaving 13 bases between them. Germline loops: CDR1 KGHSH, CDR2 LQKENI. The chain's CDR3 is CASSLTGRNEAFF. In nucleotides, the CDR3 is TGTGCCAGCTCACTTACAGGGCGGAATGAAGCTTTCTTT.

This clone was seen a single time. This sequence joins TRBV29-1 and TRBJ2-5; tentative D call: TRBD2 (6 bases). The CDR3 extends over 17 amino acids. V lost 2 bases and J lost 1, with 20 bases in between. Germline CDR1 SQVTM, CDR2 ANQGSEA. CDR3 residues: CSVETGSAGRSQETQYF. The CDR3 region has the DNA TGCAGCGTTGAAACGGGATCGGCAGGGAGGTCCCAAGAGACCCAGTACTTC. Drawing the rest from reference TRBV29-1 and TRBJ2-5, the complete variable domain is SAVISQKPSRDICQRGTSLTIQCQVDSQVTMMFWYRQQPGQSLTLIATANQGSEATYESGFVIDKFPISRPNLTFSTLTVSNMSPEDSSIYLCSVETGSAGRSQETQYFGPGTRLLVL.

The chain couples TRBV14 to TRBJ2-3; tentative D call: TRBD1 (6 bases). V was shortened by 4 bases and J by 4 bases, with 15 bases between the two germline ends. This CDR3 comprises 15 residues. The germline gives CDR1 SGHDN, CDR2 FVKESK. CDR3 in amino acids: CASSPLGTNPDTQYF. In nucleotides, the CDR3 is TGTGCCAGCAGCCCACTCGGGACAAATCCAGATACGCAGTATTTT.

By its share, this clone is medium-sized. The genes are TRBV29-1 and TRBJ1-1, with D unclear. This CDR3 is 13 amino acids long. V shed 6 bases and J shed 4 bases, with 15 bases lying between them. From germline, CDR1 is SQVTM and CDR2 ANQGSEA. CDR3: CSVEDQPGTEAFF. CDR3 DNA: TGCAGCGTGGAGGACCAACCGGGCACTGAAGCTTTCTTT.

The gene calls are TRBV28 and TRBJ1-3; possibly TRBD1 for D (5 bases). The CDR3 is made up of 16 amino acids. Germline CDR1 reads MDHEN; CDR2 reads SYDVKM. The ends were cut back, 3 bases at V and 0 bases at J, with 12 bases in the middle. This CDR3 reads CASSFRGGDSGNTIYF. CDR3 DNA: TGTGCCAGCAGTTTTCGGGGAGGGGACTCTGGAAACACCATATATTTT.

This clone was seen more than once but under ten times. This chain links TRBV9 with TRBJ2-3; 8 bases match TRBD2. The CDR3 loop spans 16 amino acids. The V and J ends lost 0 bases and 2 bases, in that order; junction bases with no gene match: 5. Germline V lookup: CDR1 SGDLS, CDR2 YYNGEE. CDR3 amino acids: CASSVGAGALTDTQYF. CDR3 bases: TGTGCCAGCAGCGTAGGAGCGGGGGCCCTCACAGATACGCAGTATTTT.

This clone is medium-sized. This sequence joins TRBV11-3 and TRBJ2-3; possibly TRBD2 for D (5 bases). The CDR3 is 16 residues long. CDR1 is SGHNT and CDR2 is YENEEA in the germline V gene. The V end was cut by 5 bases, the J end by 6 bases, with 21 bases between. This chain's CDR3 is CASSHNGLPMGDTQYF. CDR3 in DNA: TGTGCCAGCAGCCACAACGGACTCCCGATGGGGGATACGCAGTATTTT.

The V gene is TRBV19, the J gene TRBJ1-5; no clear D gene. In germline, CDR1 is LNHDA, CDR2 SQIVND (reference sequence). The CDR3 is 13 residues long. The V end was cut by 7 bases, the J end by 0 bases, with 7 bases between. CDR3 sequence (DNA): TGTGCCAGTACGGGGTTTAGCAATCAGCCCCAGCATTTT. It encodes CASTGFSNQPQHF.

This clone is a singleton in its sample. This rearrangement joins TRBV19 to TRBJ1-4; weak D call: TRBD1 (5 bases). This CDR3 comprises 14 residues. Trimming took off 9 bases at V and 14 bases at J, with 25 bases between the two ends. The germline V gene has CDR1 LNHDA and CDR2 SQIVND (reference sequence). CDR3 nucleotides: TGTGCCAGCCCCATCCCGGACACGGCTTATGGGCTGTTTTTT. Translating it yields CASPIPDTAYGLFF.

In this sample, this clone turned up a few times. V usage is TRBV11-3 and J usage is TRBJ1-1; TRBD1 matches 9 bases. Germline trimming cut 1 base from V and 6 bases from J; bases unmatched to any gene: 6. The CDR3 is made up of 15 amino acids. In germline, CDR1 is SGHNT, CDR2 YENEEA. Here the CDR3 reads CASSLVGQGLPEAFF. As DNA, the CDR3 is TGTGCCAGCAGCTTAGTAGGACAGGGGTTACCTGAAGCTTTCTTT. The whole variable domain, remainder taken from reference TRBV11-3 and TRBJ1-1, is EAGVVQSPRYKIIEKKQPVAFWCNPISGHNTLYWYLQNLGQGPELLIRYENEEAVDDSQLPKDRFSAERLKGVDSTLKIQPAELGDSAVYLCASSLVGQGLPEAFFGQGTRLTVV.

J is TRBJ2-1 and V is TRBV18; tentatively, D is TRBD1 or TRBD2 (6 bases each). This CDR3 has 17 amino acids. The germline gives CDR1 KGHSH, CDR2 LQKENI. Deletions cut 0 bases from V and 1 base from J, with 13 bases between. CDR3 sequence (DNA): TGTGCCAGCTCACCACCACCGGGGGCCTCTTCCTACAATGAGCAGTTCTTC. Amino acid sequence: CASSPPPGASSYNEQFF.

This clone has only a few counts. V and J are TRBV6-1 and TRBJ2-7; 16 bases match TRBD2. CDR1 and CDR2 (germline): MNHNS, SASEGT. The junction had 13 bases not matched to a gene; V was cut back by 3 bases and J by 2 bases. The CDR3 is 20 amino acids. The CDR3 reads CASSDEPGLAGGQETYEQYF. The CDR3 coding sequence is TGTGCCAGCAGTGACGAACCGGGACTAGCGGGGGGGCAGGAGACCTACGAGCAGTACTTC.